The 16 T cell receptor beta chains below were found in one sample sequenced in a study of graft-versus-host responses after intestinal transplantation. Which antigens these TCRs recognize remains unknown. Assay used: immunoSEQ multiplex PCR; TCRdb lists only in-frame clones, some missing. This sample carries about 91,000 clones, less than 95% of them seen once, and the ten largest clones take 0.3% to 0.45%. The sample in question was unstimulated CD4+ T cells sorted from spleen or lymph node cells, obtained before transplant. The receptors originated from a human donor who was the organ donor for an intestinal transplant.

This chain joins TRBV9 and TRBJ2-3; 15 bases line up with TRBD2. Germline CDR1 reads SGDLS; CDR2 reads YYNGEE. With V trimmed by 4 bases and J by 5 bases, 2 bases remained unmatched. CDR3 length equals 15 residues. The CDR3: CASSRTSGRGDTQYF. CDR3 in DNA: TGTGCCAGCAGCAGGACTAGCGGGAGGGGAGATACGCAGTATTTT.

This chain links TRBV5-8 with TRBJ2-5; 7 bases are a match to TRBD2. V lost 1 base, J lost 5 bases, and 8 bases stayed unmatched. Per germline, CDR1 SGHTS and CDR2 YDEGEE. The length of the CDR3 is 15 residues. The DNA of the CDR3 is TGTGCCAGCAGCTTGTTCCTAGCGGTGTCTGAGACCCAGTACTTC. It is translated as CASSLFLAVSETQYF.

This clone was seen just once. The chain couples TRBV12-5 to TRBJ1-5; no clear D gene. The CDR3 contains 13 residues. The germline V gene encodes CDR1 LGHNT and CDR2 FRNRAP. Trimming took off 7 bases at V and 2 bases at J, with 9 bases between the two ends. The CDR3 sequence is CASVWGGNQPQHF. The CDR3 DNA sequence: TGTGCTAGTGTCTGGGGAGGCAATCAGCCCCAGCATTTT. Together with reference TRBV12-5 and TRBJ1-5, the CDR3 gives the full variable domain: DARVTQTPRHKVTEMGQEVTMRCQPILGHNTVFWYRQTMMQGLELLAYFRNRAPLDDSGMPKDRFSAEMPDATLATLKIQPSEPRDSAVYFCASVWGGNQPQHFGDGTRLSIL.

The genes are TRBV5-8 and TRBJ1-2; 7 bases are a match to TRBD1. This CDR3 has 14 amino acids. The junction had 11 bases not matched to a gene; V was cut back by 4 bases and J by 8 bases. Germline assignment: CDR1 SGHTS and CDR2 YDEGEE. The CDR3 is CASSRTDRVQGYTF. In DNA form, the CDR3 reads TGTGCCAGCAGCCGAACCGACAGGGTTCAAGGCTACACCTTC.

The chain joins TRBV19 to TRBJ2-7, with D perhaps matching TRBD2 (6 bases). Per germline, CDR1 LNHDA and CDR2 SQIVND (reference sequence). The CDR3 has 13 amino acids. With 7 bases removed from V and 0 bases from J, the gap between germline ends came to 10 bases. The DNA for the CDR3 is TGTGCCAGTACCGGAGGGTACTCCTACGAGCAGTACTTC. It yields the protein CASTGGYSYEQYF.

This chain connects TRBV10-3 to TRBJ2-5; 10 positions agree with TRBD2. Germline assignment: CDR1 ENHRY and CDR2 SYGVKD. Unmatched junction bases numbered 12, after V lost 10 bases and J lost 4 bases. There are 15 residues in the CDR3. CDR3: CATNPGLANPETQYF. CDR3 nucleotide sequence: TGTGCCACCAATCCGGGACTAGCGAACCCAGAGACCCAGTACTTC.

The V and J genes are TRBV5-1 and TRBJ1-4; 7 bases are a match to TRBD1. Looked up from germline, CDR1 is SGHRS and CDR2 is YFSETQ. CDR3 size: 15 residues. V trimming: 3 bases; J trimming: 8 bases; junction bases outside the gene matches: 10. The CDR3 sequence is CASSSNRGRQEKLFF. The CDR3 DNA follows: TGCGCCAGCAGCTCGAACAGGGGTCGTCAAGAAAAACTGTTTTTT.

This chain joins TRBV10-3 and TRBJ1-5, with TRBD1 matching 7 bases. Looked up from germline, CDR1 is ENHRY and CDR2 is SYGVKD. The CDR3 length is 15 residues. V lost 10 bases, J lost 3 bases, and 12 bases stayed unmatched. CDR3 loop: CASKESGTDNQPQHF. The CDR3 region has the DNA TGTGCCAGTAAGGAATCCGGGACAGACAATCAGCCCCAGCATTTT.

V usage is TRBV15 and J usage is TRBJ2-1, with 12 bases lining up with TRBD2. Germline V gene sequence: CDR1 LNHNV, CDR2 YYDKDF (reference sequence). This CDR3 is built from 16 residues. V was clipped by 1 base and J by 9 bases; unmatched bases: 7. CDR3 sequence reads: CATSRALAGGRGEQFF. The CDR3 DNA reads TGTGCCACCAGCAGAGCGCTAGCGGGGGGGCGCGGTGAGCAGTTCTTC.

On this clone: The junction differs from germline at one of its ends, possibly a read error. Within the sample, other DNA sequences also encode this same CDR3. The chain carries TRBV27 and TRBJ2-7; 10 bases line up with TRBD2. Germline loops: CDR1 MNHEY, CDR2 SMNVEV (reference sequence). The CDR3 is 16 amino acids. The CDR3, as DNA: TGTGCCAGCAGTCTATCTCTAGCGGGAGTTGCCTACGAGCAGTACTTC. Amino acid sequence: CASSLSLAGVAYEQYF.

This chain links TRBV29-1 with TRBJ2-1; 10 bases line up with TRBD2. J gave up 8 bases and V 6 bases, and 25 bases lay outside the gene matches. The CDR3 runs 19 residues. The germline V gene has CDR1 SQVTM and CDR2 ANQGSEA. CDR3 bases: TGCAGCGTCTTGGGGCTAGAGCGGGGGGGCCAGAAGGCTATTTATGAGCAGTTCTTC. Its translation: CSVLGLERGGQKAIYEQFF.

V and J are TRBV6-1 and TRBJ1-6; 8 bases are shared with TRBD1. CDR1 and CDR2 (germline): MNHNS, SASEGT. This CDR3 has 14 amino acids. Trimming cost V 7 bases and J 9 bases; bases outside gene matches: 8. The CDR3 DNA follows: TGTGCCAGCATTGTTAGGACAGGGTCTTCACCCCTCCACTTT. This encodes CASIVRTGSSPLHF.

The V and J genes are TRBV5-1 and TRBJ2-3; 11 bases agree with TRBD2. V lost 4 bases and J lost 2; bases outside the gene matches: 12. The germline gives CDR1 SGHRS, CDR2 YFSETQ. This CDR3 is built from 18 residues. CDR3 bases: TGCGCCAGCAGCCCCAGGCCTAGCGGGAGGTGGGACACAGATACGCAGTATTTT. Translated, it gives CASSPRPSGRWDTDTQYF. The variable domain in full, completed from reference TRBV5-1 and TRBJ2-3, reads KAGVTQTPRYLIKTRGQQVTLSCSPISGHRSVSWYQQTPGQGLQFLFEYFSETQRNKGNFPGRFSGRQFSNSRSEMNVSTLELGDSALYLCASSPRPSGRWDTDTQYFGPGTRLTVL.

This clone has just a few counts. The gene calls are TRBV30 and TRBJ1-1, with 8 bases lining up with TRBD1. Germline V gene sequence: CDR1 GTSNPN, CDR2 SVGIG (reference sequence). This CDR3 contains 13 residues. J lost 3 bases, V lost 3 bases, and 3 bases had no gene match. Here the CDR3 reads CAWSLQGDTEAFF. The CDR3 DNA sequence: TGTGCCTGGAGCCTACAGGGGGACACTGAAGCTTTCTTT.

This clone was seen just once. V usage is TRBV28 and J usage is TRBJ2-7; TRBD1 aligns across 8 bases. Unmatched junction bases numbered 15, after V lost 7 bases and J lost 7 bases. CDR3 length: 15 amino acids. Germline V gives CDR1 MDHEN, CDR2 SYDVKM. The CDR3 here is CASTVTDREIREQYF. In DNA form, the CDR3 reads TGTGCCAGCACCGTAACGGACAGGGAAATTAGGGAGCAGTACTTC. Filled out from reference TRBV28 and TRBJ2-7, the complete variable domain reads DVKVTQSSRYLVKRTGEKVFLECVQDMDHENMFWYRQDPGLGLRLIYFSYDVKMKEKGDIPEGYSVSREKKERFSLILESASTNQTSMYLCASTVTDREIREQYFGPGTRLTVT.

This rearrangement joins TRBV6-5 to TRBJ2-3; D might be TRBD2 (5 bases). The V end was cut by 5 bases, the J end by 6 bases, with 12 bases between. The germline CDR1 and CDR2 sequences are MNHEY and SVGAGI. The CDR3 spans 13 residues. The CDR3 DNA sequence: TGTGCCAGCAGTCGACTAAGGGTTGATACGCAGTATTTT. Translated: CASSRLRVDTQYF.